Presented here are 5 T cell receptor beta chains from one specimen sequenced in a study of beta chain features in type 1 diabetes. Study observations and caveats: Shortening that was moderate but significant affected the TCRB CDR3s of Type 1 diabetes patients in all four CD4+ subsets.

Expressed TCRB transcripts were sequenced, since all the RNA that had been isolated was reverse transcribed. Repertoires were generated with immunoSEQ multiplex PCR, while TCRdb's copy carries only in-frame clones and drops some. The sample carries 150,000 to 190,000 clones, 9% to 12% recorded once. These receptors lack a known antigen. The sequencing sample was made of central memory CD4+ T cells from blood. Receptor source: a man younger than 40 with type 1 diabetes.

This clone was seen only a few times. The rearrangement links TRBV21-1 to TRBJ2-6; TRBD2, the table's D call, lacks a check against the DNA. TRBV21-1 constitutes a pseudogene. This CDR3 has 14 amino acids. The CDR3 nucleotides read TGTGCCAGCACCCCTCGGCGGGGGGCCAACGTCCTGACTTTC. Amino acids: CASTPRRGANVLTF.

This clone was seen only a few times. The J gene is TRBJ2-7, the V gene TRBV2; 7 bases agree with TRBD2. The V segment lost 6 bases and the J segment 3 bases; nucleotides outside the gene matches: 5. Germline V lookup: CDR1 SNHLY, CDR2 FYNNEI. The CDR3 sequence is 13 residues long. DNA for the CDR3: TGTGCCAGCAGGGTTAGCGGGTACTACGAGCAGTACTTC. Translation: CASRVSGYYEQYF.

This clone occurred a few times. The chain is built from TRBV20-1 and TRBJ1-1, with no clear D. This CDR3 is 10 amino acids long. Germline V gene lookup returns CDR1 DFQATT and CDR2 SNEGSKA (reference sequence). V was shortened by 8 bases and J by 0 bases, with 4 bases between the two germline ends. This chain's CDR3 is CSTVNTEAFF. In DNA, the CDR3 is TGCAGTACAGTGAACACTGAAGCTTTCTTT.

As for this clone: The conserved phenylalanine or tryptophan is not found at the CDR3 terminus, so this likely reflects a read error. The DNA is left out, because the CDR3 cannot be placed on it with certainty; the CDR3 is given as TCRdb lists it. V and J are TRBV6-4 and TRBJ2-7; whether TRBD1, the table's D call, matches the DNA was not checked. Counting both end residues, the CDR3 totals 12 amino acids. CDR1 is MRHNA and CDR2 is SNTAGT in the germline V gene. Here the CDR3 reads CASRATGARPPG.

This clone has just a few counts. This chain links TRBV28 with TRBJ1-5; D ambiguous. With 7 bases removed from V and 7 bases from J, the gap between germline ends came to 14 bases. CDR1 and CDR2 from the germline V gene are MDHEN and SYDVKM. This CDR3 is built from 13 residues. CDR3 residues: CASTSTGRQPQHF. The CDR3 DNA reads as TGTGCCAGCACCTCGACGGGAAGACAGCCCCAGCATTTT.